This passage covers 30 T cell receptor beta chains from one sample sequenced in a study of shared clonotypes between healthy human individuals. The method was immunoSEQ multiplex PCR; TCRdb's version includes in-frame clones alone and lacks a portion of them. The data show 2 million to 2.5 million clones, 85% to 95% seen once. Sample: naive CD4+ T cells from PBMCs. Noted subset: CD45RA+ positively selected. These TCRs come from a man younger than 35 in good health. Some clones in this sample may be carry-over from other donors' samples.

The chain uses TRBV5-5 and TRBJ2-3; 11 bases are a match to TRBD2. J gave up 4 bases and V 2 bases, and 3 bases lay outside the gene matches. Germline V gene lookup returns CDR1 SGHKS and CDR2 YYEKEE (reference sequence). The CDR3 contains 15 residues. CDR3 amino acids: CASSFSGRAADTQYF. The CDR3 DNA is TGTGCCAGCAGCTTTAGCGGGAGGGCTGCAGATACGCAGTATTTT.

J is TRBJ2-2 and V is TRBV7-3; 7 bases line up with TRBD2. The germline V gene encodes CDR1 SGHTA and CDR2 FQGTGA. Trimming removed 8 bases from V and 0 bases from J; junction bases left unmatched: 9. The CDR3 spans 16 residues. The CDR3: CASLATGGANTGELFF. Written as DNA, the CDR3 is TGTGCCAGCCTCGCGACGGGAGGAGCGAACACCGGGGAGCTGTTTTTT.

This clone has just one count. The gene calls are TRBV7-8 and TRBJ1-1; 7 nucleotides line up with TRBD1. Germline assignment: CDR1 SGHVS and CDR2 FQNEAQ. V trimming: 2 bases; J trimming: 1 base; junction bases outside the gene matches: 4. This CDR3 is 15 amino acids long. CDR3 loop: CASSLMGQSNTEAFF. The CDR3 nucleotides read TGTGCCAGCAGCTTAATGGGACAGTCGAACACTGAAGCTTTCTTT.

The V and J genes are TRBV7-3 and TRBJ2-1, with TRBD2 matching 10 bases. Germline trimming cut 5 bases from V and 5 bases from J; bases unmatched to any gene: 9. Germline values: CDR1 SGHTA, CDR2 FQGTGA. The CDR3 is 16 residues long. The CDR3 spells CASSRTAGGRDNEQFF. The CDR3 nucleotides are TGTGCCAGCAGCCGCACAGCGGGAGGGCGGGACAATGAGCAGTTCTTC.

The chain recombines TRBV5-1 with TRBJ2-7, with 8 bases lining up with TRBD1. Germline V lookup: CDR1 SGHRS, CDR2 YFSETQ. Trimming took 4 bases from V and 2 from J; bases not matched to a gene: 5. This CDR3 is 14 amino acids long. The CDR3 nucleotides read TGCGCCAGCAGCCCACCAGGGGGCGCCTACGAGCAGTACTTC. This encodes CASSPPGGAYEQYF.

The chain is built from TRBV10-3 and TRBJ1-5; D unclear. Germline CDR1 ENHRY, CDR2 SYGVKD. The CDR3 runs to 13 residues. V shed 1 base and J shed 5 bases, with 6 bases lying between them. Written as DNA, the CDR3 is TGTGCCATCAGTGAGTACGAAGATCAGCCCCAGCATTTT. Translation gives CAISEYEDQPQHF.

The J gene is TRBJ2-2, the V gene TRBV5-1; no clear D gene. The germline V and J ends were trimmed by 4 bases and 4 bases, with 11 bases remaining between them. Germline values: CDR1 SGHRS, CDR2 YFSETQ. The CDR3 is 14 residues long. The CDR3: CASSPGWGTGELFF. CDR3 DNA: TGCGCCAGCAGCCCTGGTTGGGGCACCGGGGAGCTGTTTTTT.

The chain has TRBV28 and TRBJ2-3; 11 bases are shared with TRBD1. V was pared by 6 bases and J by 4 bases, with 9 bases of the junction left unmatched. This CDR3 contains 16 residues. Germline V lookup: CDR1 MDHEN, CDR2 SYDVKM. The CDR3 reads CASRHTPGQGADTQYF. As DNA, the CDR3 is TGTGCCAGCAGACATACGCCGGGACAGGGGGCAGATACGCAGTATTTT.

This chain links TRBV11-2 with TRBJ2-1; 10 bases match TRBD2. V lost 5 bases and J lost 12; bases outside the gene matches: 13. CDR3 length equals 15 residues. Germline CDR1 reads SGHAT; CDR2 reads FQNNGV. In nucleotides, the CDR3 is TGTGCCAGCAGCCTCTTTGGAGCTAGCGGGAGTCCGCAGTTCTTC. Residues: CASSLFGASGSPQFF.

The V and J genes are TRBV2 and TRBJ2-3, with 8 bases fitting TRBD2. Germline-derived CDR1 and CDR2 are SNHLY and FYNNEI. The CDR3 spans 15 residues. V was pared by 5 bases and J by 0 bases, with 4 bases of the junction left unmatched. The CDR3 here is CASSLLAASTDTQYF. For the CDR3, the DNA is TGTGCCAGCAGTTTACTAGCGGCTAGCACAGATACGCAGTATTTT.

This clone is a singleton in its sample. The chain recombines TRBV5-8 with TRBJ2-4, with 7 bases aligning to TRBD1. With 6 bases clipped from V and 16 bases from J, the junction kept 13 bases outside the gene matches. Germline V gene sequence: CDR1 SGHTS, CDR2 YDEGEE. The CDR3 contains 12 residues. The chain's CDR3 is CASTNSGRDSYF. The CDR3 DNA sequence: TGTGCCAGCACCAACTCCGGTCGGGACAGCTACTTC.

This chain connects TRBV28 to TRBJ2-7, with D hard to call. CDR1 and CDR2 from the germline V gene are MDHEN and SYDVKM. The V end was cut by 2 bases, the J end by 3 bases, with 11 bases between. This CDR3 is built from 14 residues. The CDR3 region has the DNA TGTGCCAGCAGTTTAACCGGCATCGACTACGAGCAGTACTTC. Amino acid sequence: CASSLTGIDYEQYF.

The chain is built from TRBV6-5 and TRBJ1-2; 7 nucleotides line up with TRBD1. Trimming took 5 bases from V and 4 from J; bases not matched to a gene: 7. This CDR3 comprises 14 residues. CDR1 and CDR2 from the germline V gene are MNHEY and SVGAGI. In nucleotides, the CDR3 is TGTGCCAGCAGTGCCTACACAGGGGTCTATGGCTACACCTTC. It is translated as CASSAYTGVYGYTF.

The rearrangement links TRBV6-5 to TRBJ2-1; 7 bases align to TRBD2. Per germline, CDR1 MNHEY and CDR2 SVGAGI. The V gene end was trimmed by 6 bases and the J gene end by 9 bases; junction bases not matched to a gene: 14. CDR3 length: 15 residues. CDR3 coding DNA: TGTGCCAGCAGAAACCCACTAGCGTACGAACGTGAGCAGTTCTTC. This translates into CASRNPLAYEREQFF.

This clone was counted only a few times. J is TRBJ1-5 and V is TRBV19; D is uncertain. This CDR3 is 16 amino acids long. Germline values: CDR1 LNHDA, CDR2 SQIVND (reference sequence). V gave up 3 bases and J gave up 0 bases, with 12 bases separating them. In nucleotides, the CDR3 is TGTGCCAGTAGTATGAGGTCCGCAAATAGCAATCAGCCCCAGCATTTT. Translating it yields CASSMRSANSNQPQHF.

The gene calls are TRBV4-2 and TRBJ2-5, with 8 bases fitting TRBD2. With V trimmed by 4 bases and J by 5 bases, 21 bases remained unmatched. Germline CDR1 is LGHNA and CDR2 is YNFKEQ. This CDR3 region has 19 residues. The DNA of the CDR3 is TGTGCCAGCAGCCGAGGGCCCCATATCAGCGGGGGAAGGTGGGAGACCCAGTACTTC. Encoded protein: CASSRGPHISGGRWETQYF.

This chain uses TRBV25-1 with TRBJ2-2; possibly TRBD1 for D (5 bases). Trimming took off 5 bases at V and 4 bases at J, with 17 bases between the two ends. Germline V gives CDR1 MGHDK, CDR2 SYGVNS. The CDR3 contains 16 residues. CDR3 protein: CASSSVHPQGTGELFF. The DNA for the CDR3 is TGTGCCAGCAGTAGCGTACACCCCCAGGGCACCGGGGAGCTGTTTTTT.

The V call is TRBV7-8, the J call TRBJ2-3; 10 bases align to TRBD2. The CDR3 contains 15 residues. V lost 5 bases and J lost 4; bases outside the gene matches: 6. Germline CDR1 is SGHVS and CDR2 is FQNEAQ. CDR3 region: CASSRSGRAPDTQYF. In nucleotides, the CDR3 is TGTGCCAGCAGCCGAAGCGGGAGGGCCCCAGATACGCAGTATTTT.

V gene TRBV14 combines with J gene TRBJ2-7, with D possibly TRBD2 on 6 matching bases. This CDR3 contains 14 residues. CDR1 SGHDN and CDR2 FVKESK come from the germline V gene. V was trimmed by 0 bases and J by 6 bases, leaving 12 bases between them. Here the CDR3 reads CASSQEPGVGEQYF. The CDR3 region has the DNA TGTGCCAGCAGCCAAGAACCGGGAGTGGGCGAGCAGTACTTC.

Worth noting for this clone: Other DNA sequences in the sample encode the same CDR3. The V and J genes are TRBV12-5 and TRBJ2-3; 8 nucleotides match TRBD2. The germline V gene encodes CDR1 LGHNT and CDR2 FRNRAP. The CDR3 has 14 amino acids. V lost 1 base, J lost 6 bases, and 3 bases stayed unmatched. The CDR3 coding sequence is TGTGCTAGTGGTTTGGCGGGAGGGACCGATACGCAGTATTTT. This codes for CASGLAGGTDTQYF. The whole variable domain, filled in from reference TRBV12-5 and TRBJ2-3, reads DARVTQTPRHKVTEMGQEVTMRCQPILGHNTVFWYRQTMMQGLELLAYFRNRAPLDDSGMPKDRFSAEMPDATLATLKIQPSEPRDSAVYFCASGLAGGTDTQYFGPGTRLTVL.

The chain uses TRBV6-5 and TRBJ2-5; 9 nucleotides match TRBD1. Germline CDR1 is MNHEY and CDR2 is SVGAGI. With V trimmed by 4 bases and J by 5 bases, 11 bases remained unmatched. This CDR3 spans 16 amino acids. The CDR3 here is CASSSLGQGFWETQYF. The CDR3 region has the DNA TGTGCCAGCAGTTCCCTAGGACAGGGGTTTTGGGAGACCCAGTACTTC.

V gene TRBV28 combines with J gene TRBJ2-7; possibly TRBD2 for D (6 bases). The CDR3 has 15 residues. The germline V and J ends were trimmed by 6 bases and 6 bases, with 21 bases remaining between them. Germline lookup yields CDR1 MDHEN and CDR2 SYDVKM. CDR3 amino acids: CASRPHGGVESEQYF. CDR3 DNA: TGTGCCAGCAGACCCCACGGGGGAGTAGAGAGCGAGCAGTACTTC.

This clone was found a few times. This sample includes further DNA sequences coding for the same CDR3. The rearrangement joins TRBV20-1 to TRBJ2-5; D gene uncertain. Germline lookup yields CDR1 DFQATT and CDR2 SNEGSKA (reference sequence). The CDR3 runs to 11 residues. Trimming cost V 2 bases and J 1 base, with 2 bases left between them. Here the CDR3 reads CSARIQETQYF. The CDR3 bases are TGCAGTGCTAGAATCCAAGAGACCCAGTACTTC.

The V and J genes are TRBV28 and TRBJ1-6; D might be TRBD1 (5 bases). Trimming pared 6 bases from V and 9 bases from J, leaving 18 bases between. Germline loops: CDR1 MDHEN, CDR2 SYDVKM. This CDR3 has 15 residues. CDR3 protein: CASSLSAGWSSPLHF. The CDR3, as DNA: TGTGCCAGCAGCCTCAGTGCAGGGTGGAGTTCACCCCTCCACTTT.

This chain links TRBV18 with TRBJ1-3, with D possibly being TRBD1 (6 bases). Germline values: CDR1 KGHSH, CDR2 LQKENI. V was clipped by 3 bases and J by 0 bases, with 18 bases between them. CDR3 length: 18 residues. The DNA of the CDR3 is TGTGCCAGCTCACCCGTTGGGGGGGGCTTCGTCTCTGGAAACACCATATATTTT. Amino acids: CASSPVGGGFVSGNTIYF.

The rearrangement uses TRBV7-9 and TRBJ2-2; a possible D gene is TRBD2 (6 bases). The CDR3 spans 14 residues. The germline CDR1 and CDR2 sequences are SEHNR and FQNEAQ (reference sequence). V was clipped by 6 bases and J by 4 bases, with 12 bases between them. CDR3 protein: CASRTGGATGELFF. For the CDR3, the DNA is TGTGCCAGCAGGACCGGCGGGGCCACCGGGGAGCTGTTTTTT.

The chain joins TRBV9 to TRBJ1-2; the D gene is possibly TRBD1 (6 bases). The germline V and J ends were trimmed by 7 bases and 5 bases, with 18 bases remaining between them. From germline, CDR1 is SGDLS and CDR2 YYNGEE. The CDR3 is made up of 14 amino acids. The CDR3 here is CASSSGQGIYGYTF. CDR3 nucleotides: TGTGCCAGCTCGTCCGGCCAGGGGATTTATGGCTACACCTTC.

This chain connects TRBV19 to TRBJ2-5; no clear D gene. Looked up from germline, CDR1 is LNHDA and CDR2 is SQIVND (reference sequence). This CDR3 is 13 amino acids long. With 7 bases removed from V and 6 bases from J, the gap between germline ends came to 15 bases. CDR3 DNA sequence: TGTGCCAGTAATTCTGGGGTCGAGAAGACCCAGTACTTC. Its protein product is CASNSGVEKTQYF.

This chain joins TRBV29-1 and TRBJ2-3, with D hard to call. The CDR3 runs 12 residues. Germline V gene lookup returns CDR1 SQVTM and CDR2 ANQGSEA. V was shortened by 5 bases and J by 0 bases, with 6 bases between the two germline ends. The CDR3 is CSVSLSTDTQYF. DNA for the CDR3: TGCAGCGTTTCACTTAGCACAGATACGCAGTATTTT.

DNA for the CDR3: TGTGCCAGTAGTGCTCCTAAGCCAGATACGCAGTATTTT. As protein: CASSAPKPDTQYF. The J gene is TRBJ2-3, the V gene TRBV19; no clear D. This CDR3 is built from 13 residues. V was pared by 5 bases and J by 4 bases, with 10 bases between. The germline gives CDR1 LNHDA, CDR2 SQIVND (reference sequence).